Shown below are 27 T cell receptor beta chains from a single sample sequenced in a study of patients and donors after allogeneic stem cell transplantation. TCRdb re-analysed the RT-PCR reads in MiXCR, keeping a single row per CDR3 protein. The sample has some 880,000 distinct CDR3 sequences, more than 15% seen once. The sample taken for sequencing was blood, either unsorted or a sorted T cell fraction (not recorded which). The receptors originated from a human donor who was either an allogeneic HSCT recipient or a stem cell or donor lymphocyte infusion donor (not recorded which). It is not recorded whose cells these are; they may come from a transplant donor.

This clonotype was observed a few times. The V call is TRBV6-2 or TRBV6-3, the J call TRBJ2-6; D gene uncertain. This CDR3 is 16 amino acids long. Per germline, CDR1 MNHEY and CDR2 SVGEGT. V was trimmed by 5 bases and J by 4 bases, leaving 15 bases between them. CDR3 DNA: TGTGCCAGCAGTAAGACCCGAGCGAGGGGGGCCAACGTCCTGACTTTC. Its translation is CASSKTRARGANVLTF.

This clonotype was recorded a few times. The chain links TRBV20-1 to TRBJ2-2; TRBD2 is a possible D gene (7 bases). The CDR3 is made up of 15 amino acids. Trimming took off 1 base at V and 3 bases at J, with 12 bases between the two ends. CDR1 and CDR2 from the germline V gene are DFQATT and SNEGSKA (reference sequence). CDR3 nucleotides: TGCAGTGCTAGAGTAGGCGGGGGCTACACCGGGGAGCTGTTTTTT. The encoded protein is CSARVGGGYTGELFF.

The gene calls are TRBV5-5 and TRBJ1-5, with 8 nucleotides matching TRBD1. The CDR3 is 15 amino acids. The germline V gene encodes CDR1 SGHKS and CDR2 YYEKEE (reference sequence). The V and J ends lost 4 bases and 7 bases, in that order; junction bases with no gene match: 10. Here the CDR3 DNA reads TGTGCCAGCAGCCTGGGCCAGGGGGCGCACCAGCCCCAGCATTTT. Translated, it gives CASSLGQGAHQPQHF.

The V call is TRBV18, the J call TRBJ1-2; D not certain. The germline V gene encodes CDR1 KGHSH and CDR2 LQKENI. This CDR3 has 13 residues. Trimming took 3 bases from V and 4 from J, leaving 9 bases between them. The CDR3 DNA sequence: TGTGCCAGCTCACCGGACGCGAGCTATGGCTACACCTTC. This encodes CASSPDASYGYTF.

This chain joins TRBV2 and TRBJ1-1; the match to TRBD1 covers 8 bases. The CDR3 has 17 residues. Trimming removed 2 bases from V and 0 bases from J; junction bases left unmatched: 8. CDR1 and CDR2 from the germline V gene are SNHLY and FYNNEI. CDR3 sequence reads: CASSETGTGTLNTEAFF. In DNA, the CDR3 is TGTGCCAGCAGTGAAACCGGGACAGGAACCTTGAACACTGAAGCTTTCTTT.

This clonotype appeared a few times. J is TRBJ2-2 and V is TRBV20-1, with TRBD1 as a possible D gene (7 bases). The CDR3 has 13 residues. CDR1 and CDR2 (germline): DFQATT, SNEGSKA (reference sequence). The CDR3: CGGDRENTGELFF. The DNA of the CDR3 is TGCGGCGGGGACAGAGAGAACACCGGGGAGCTGTTTTTT.

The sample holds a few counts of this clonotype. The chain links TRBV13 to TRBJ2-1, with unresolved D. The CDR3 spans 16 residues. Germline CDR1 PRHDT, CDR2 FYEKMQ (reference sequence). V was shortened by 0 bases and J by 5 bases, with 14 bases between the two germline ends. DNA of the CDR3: TGTGCCAGCAGCTTAGGGAAGGGCCCTGGGGACAATGAGCAGTTCTTC. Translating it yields CASSLGKGPGDNEQFF.

CDR3 in amino acids: CASSIRGQLHYGYTF. The CDR3 DNA sequence: TGTGCCAGTAGTATCAGGGGACAGCTTCACTATGGCTACACCTTC. The genes are TRBV19 and TRBJ1-2, with 7 bases lining up with TRBD1. There are 15 residues in the CDR3. The V and J ends lost 3 bases and 3 bases, in that order; junction bases with no gene match: 7. Germline CDR1 LNHDA, CDR2 SQIVND (reference sequence).

This chain's CDR3 is CSLARGTSSTDTQYF. The CDR3, as DNA: TGCAGTCTTGCTCGGGGGACTTCTAGCACAGATACGCAGTATTTT. The rearrangement joins TRBV20-1 to TRBJ2-3; possible D gene TRBD2, 6 bases. The CDR3 totals 15 residues. Trimming stripped 8 bases from V and 0 bases from J, with 18 bases between. In germline, CDR1 is DFQATT, CDR2 SNEGSKA (reference sequence).

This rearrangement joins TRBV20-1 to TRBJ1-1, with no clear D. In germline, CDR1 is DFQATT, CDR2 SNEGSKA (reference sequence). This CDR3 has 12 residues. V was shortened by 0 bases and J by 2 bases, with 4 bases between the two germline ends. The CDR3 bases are TGCAGTGCTAGAGATATCAACACTGAAGCTTTCTTT. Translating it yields CSARDINTEAFF.

CDR3 DNA sequence: TGTGCCAGCAGTTACTCTCTAGCGGGAGCAGATACGCAGTATTTT. This encodes CASSYSLAGADTQYF. The chain carries TRBV6-2 or TRBV6-3 and TRBJ2-3; 10 bases match TRBD2. V dropped 0 bases and J dropped 4; count of bases not matched to a gene: 1. CDR1 is MNHEY, CDR2 SVGEGT, per germline. This CDR3 has 15 residues.

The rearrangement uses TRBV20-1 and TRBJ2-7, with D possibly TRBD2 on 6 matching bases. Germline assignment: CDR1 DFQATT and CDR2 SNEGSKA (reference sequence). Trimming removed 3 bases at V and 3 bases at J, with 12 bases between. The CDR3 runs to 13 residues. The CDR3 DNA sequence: TGCAGTGCTAGCGTGGCGGGGCTCTACGAGCAGTACTTC. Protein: CSASVAGLYEQYF.

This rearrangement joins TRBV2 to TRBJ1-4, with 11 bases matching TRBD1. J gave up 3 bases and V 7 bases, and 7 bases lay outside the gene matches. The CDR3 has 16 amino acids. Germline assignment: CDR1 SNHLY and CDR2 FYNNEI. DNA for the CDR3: TGTGCCAGCAAGGACAGGGGGCGGACGGCTAATGAAAAACTGTTTTTT. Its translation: CASKDRGRTANEKLFF.

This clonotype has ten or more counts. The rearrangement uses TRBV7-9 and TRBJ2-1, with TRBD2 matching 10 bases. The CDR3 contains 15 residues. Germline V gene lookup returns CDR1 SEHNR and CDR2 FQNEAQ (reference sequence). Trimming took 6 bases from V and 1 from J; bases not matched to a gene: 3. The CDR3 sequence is CASRQTSGSYNEQFF. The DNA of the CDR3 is TGTGCCAGCAGACAGACTAGCGGGTCCTACAATGAGCAGTTCTTC. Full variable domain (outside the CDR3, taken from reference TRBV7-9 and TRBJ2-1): DTGVSQNPRHKITKRGQNVTFRCDPISEHNRLYWYRQTLGQGPEFLTYFQNEAQLEKSRLLSDRFSAERPKGSFSTLEIQRTEQGDSAMYLCASRQTSGSYNEQFFGPGTRLTVL.

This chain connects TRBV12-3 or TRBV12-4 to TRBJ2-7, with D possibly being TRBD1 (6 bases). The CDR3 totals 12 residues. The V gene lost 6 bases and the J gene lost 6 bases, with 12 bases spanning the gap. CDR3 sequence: CASSVRQAEQYF. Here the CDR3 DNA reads TGTGCCAGCAGCGTAAGACAGGCCGAGCAGTACTTC.

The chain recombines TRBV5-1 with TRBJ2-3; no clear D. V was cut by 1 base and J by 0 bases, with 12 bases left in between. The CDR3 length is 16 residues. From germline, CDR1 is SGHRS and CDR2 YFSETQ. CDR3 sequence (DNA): TGCGCCAGCAGCTTGTGGGGAAACCCTAGCACAGATACGCAGTATTTT. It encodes CASSLWGNPSTDTQYF.

As DNA, the CDR3 is TGTGCCAGCAGCCACTACAGGGGGAAAACAGATACGCAGTATTTT. Encoded protein: CASSHYRGKTDTQYF. The rearrangement links TRBV12-3 or TRBV12-4 to TRBJ2-3; 8 bases agree with TRBD1. Germline trimming cut 6 bases from V and 3 bases from J; bases unmatched to any gene: 8. CDR3 size: 15 residues.

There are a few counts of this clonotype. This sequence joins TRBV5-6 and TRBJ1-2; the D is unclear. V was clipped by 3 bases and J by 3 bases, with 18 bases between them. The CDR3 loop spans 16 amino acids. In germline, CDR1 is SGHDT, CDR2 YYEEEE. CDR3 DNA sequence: TGTGCCAGCAGCTATTTTGCTGGAGGGTACGACTATGGCTACACCTTC. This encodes CASSYFAGGYDYGYTF.

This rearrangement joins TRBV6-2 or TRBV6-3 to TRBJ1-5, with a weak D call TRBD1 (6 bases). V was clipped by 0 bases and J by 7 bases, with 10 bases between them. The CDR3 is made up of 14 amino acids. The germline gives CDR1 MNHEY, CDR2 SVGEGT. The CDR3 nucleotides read TGTGCCAGCAGTTACTCGATGGGGGGCCAGCCCCAGCATTTT. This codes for CASSYSMGGQPQHF.

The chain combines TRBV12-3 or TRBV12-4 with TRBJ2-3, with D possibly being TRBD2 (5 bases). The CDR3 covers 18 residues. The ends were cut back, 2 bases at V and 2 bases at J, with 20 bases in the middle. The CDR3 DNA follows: TGTGCCAGCAGTTTATCTCGAGGGCGCAGAACCTACACAGATACGCAGTATTTT. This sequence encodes CASSLSRGRRTYTDTQYF.

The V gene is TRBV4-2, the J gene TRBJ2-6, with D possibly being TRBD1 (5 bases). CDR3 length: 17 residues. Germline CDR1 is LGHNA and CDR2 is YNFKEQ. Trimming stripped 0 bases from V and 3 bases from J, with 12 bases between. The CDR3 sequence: CASSQEVSQGGANVLTF. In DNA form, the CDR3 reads TGTGCCAGCAGCCAAGAGGTCTCGCAGGGTGGGGCCAACGTCCTGACTTTC.

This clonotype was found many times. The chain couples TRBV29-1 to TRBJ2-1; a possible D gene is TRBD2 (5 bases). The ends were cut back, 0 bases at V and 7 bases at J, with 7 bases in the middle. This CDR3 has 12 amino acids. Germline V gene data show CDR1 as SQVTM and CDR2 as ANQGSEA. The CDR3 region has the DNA TGCAGCGTTGAAGATGGCGGGAATGAGCAGTTCTTC. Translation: CSVEDGGNEQFF.

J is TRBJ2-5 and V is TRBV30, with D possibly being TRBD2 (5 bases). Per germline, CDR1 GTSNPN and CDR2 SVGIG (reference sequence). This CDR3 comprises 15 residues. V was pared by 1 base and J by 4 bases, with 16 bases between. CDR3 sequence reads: CAWSEGPSWGETQYF. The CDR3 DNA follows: TGTGCCTGGAGTGAAGGTCCTAGCTGGGGAGAGACCCAGTACTTC.

CDR3 region: CASKGGYSYEQYF. For the CDR3, the DNA is TGTGCCAGCAAGGGGGGGTACTCCTACGAGCAGTACTTC. V gene TRBV6-2 or TRBV6-3 combines with J gene TRBJ2-7; possibly TRBD2 for D (7 bases). The CDR3 consists of 13 residues. Trimming removed 7 bases at V and 0 bases at J, with 10 bases between. Per the germline V gene, CDR1 is MNHEY and CDR2 is SVGEGT.

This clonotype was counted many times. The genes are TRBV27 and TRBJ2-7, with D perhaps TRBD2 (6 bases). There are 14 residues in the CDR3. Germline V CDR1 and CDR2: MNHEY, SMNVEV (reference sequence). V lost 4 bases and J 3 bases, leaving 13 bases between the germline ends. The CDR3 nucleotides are TGTGCCAGCAGTTATTTGAGGGGAGGCTACGAGCAGTACTTC. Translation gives CASSYLRGGYEQYF.

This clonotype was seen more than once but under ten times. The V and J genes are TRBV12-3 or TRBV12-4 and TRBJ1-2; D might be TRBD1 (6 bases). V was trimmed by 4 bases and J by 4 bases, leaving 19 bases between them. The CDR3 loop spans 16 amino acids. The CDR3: CASSYGFGRGGYGYTF. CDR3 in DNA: TGTGCCAGCAGTTACGGCTTTGGCAGGGGAGGCTATGGCTACACCTTC.

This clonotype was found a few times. For the CDR3, the DNA is TGTGCCATCAGTGAGTCTGGTTTCGTGACAGTTATGACTGAAGCTTTCTTT. As protein: CAISESGFVTVMTEAFF. This chain connects TRBV10-3 to TRBJ1-1; maybe TRBD1 (5 bases). The CDR3 extends over 17 amino acids. The V end lost 0 bases, the J end lost 5 bases, and 19 bases lay between the germline ends. Germline V gene data show CDR1 as ENHRY and CDR2 as SYGVKD.